One sample yielded the 18 T cell receptor beta chains listed below, sequenced in a study of OX40 agonist ivuxolimab in advanced cancers. Clones were sequenced by immunoSEQ multiplex PCR, and TCRdb holds only the in-frame ones, with some missing. The table lists about 79,000 clones, about nine tenths of them singletons. The sample consisted of CD4+ or CD8+ T cells sorted from blood, taken in a trial of the OX40 agonist ivuxolimab. Source of these receptors: an adult with an advanced solid tumor such as melanoma, head and neck, liver or kidney cancer.

The rearrangement uses TRBV7-9 and TRBJ2-7, with 8 bases fitting TRBD2. V trimming: 1 base; J trimming: 7 bases; junction bases outside the gene matches: 6. The V gene's germline CDR1 is SEHNR and CDR2 FQNEAQ (reference sequence). This CDR3 has 14 amino acids. CDR3 coding DNA: TGTGCCAGCAGCTTAGTCCTCGGACTAGCAGAGCAGTACTTC. Translating gives CASSLVLGLAEQYF.

The CDR3 loop reads CAISESGGVSYGYTF. The CDR3 DNA reads as TGTGCCATCAGTGAGTCTGGAGGGGTGTCCTATGGCTACACCTTC. The chain joins TRBV10-3 to TRBJ1-2; the D gene is possibly TRBD1 (5 bases). The germline gives CDR1 ENHRY, CDR2 SYGVKD. The CDR3 is made up of 15 amino acids. V lost 0 bases and J 4 bases, leaving 12 bases between the germline ends.

The rearrangement joins TRBV27 to TRBJ1-2; D unresolved. V dropped 6 bases and J dropped 3 bases, with 14 bases sitting between them. Per the germline V gene, CDR1 is MNHEY and CDR2 is SMNVEV (reference sequence). The CDR3 length is 14 residues. In nucleotides, the CDR3 is TGTGCCAGCAGCTTCGCGGGGTTTGACTATGGCTACACCTTC. This codes for CASSFAGFDYGYTF.

J is TRBJ2-7 and V is TRBV11-3, with D maybe TRBD1 (6 bases). The CDR3 extends over 14 amino acids. CDR1 and CDR2 (germline): SGHNT, YENEEA. Trimming pared 5 bases from V and 2 bases from J, leaving 13 bases between. The CDR3 is CASSHTDRPYEQYF. For the CDR3, the DNA is TGTGCCAGCAGCCATACCGACAGGCCCTACGAGCAGTACTTC.

V is TRBV7-6 and J is TRBJ2-3, with 11 bases lining up with TRBD2. This CDR3 region has 16 residues. Per germline, CDR1 SGHVS and CDR2 FNYEAQ. Losses at the gene ends were 5 bases for V and 0 bases for J; bases not matched to a gene: 4. The CDR3 here is CASSPLAGASTDTQYF. The CDR3 DNA sequence: TGTGCCAGCAGCCCACTAGCGGGGGCGAGCACAGATACGCAGTATTTT.

This sequence joins TRBV2 and TRBJ2-1; maybe TRBD2 (6 bases). The CDR3 sequence is 15 residues long. CDR1 is SNHLY, CDR2 FYNNEI, per germline. V shed 3 bases and J shed 8 bases, with 17 bases lying between them. For the CDR3, the DNA is TGTGCCAGCAGTGAGACCCGGATTTCGGGGGATGAGCAGTTCTTC. Its translation is CASSETRISGDEQFF. The entire variable domain, with the rest obtained from reference TRBV2 and TRBJ2-1, is as follows: EPEVTQTPSHQVTQMGQEVILRCVPISNHLYFYWYRQILGQKVEFLVSFYNNEISEKSEIFDDQFSVERPDGSNFTLKIRSTKLEDSAMYFCASSETRISGDEQFFGPGTRLTVL.

The chain links TRBV15 to TRBJ2-7; TRBD1 aligns across 11 bases. Germline CDR1 and CDR2: LNHNV and YYDKDF (reference sequence). V lost 2 bases and J lost 2; bases outside the gene matches: 11. The CDR3 runs 18 residues. CDR3 in DNA: TGTGCCACCAGCAGAACATTCCATCCGGGACAGGGGGCCTACGAGCAGTACTTC. This encodes CATSRTFHPGQGAYEQYF.

CDR3: CASSPRPGAARNNEQFF. The CDR3 DNA reads TGTGCCAGCAGCCCTAGACCAGGGGCAGCTCGAAACAATGAGCAGTTCTTC. This chain uses TRBV7-9 with TRBJ2-1; weak D call: TRBD1 (6 bases). Germline assignment: CDR1 SEHNR and CDR2 FQNEAQ (reference sequence). The CDR3 covers 17 residues. V was pared by 5 bases and J by 5 bases, with 22 bases between.

This clone was counted a single time. The chain joins TRBV7-8 to TRBJ2-1; D is unclear. Germline CDR1 is SGHVS and CDR2 is FQNEAQ. V was cut by 3 bases and J by 7 bases, with 7 bases left in between. CDR3 size: 12 residues. Written as DNA, the CDR3 is TGTGCCAGCAGCTTGGGCTGGAATGAGCAGTTCTTC. As protein: CASSLGWNEQFF.

The rearrangement links TRBV27 to TRBJ2-1; possible D gene TRBD2, 7 bases. This CDR3 region has 15 residues. Trimming shortened V by 1 base and J by 5 bases, and 12 bases separated the two germline ends. Germline V CDR1 and CDR2: MNHEY, SMNVEV (reference sequence). Written as DNA, the CDR3 is TGTGCCAGCAGTTTATGGGGGGGCTTCGACAATGAGCAGTTCTTC. Its protein is CASSLWGGFDNEQFF.

This clone has only a few counts. This sample includes further DNA sequences coding for the same CDR3. The V gene is TRBV11-2, the J gene TRBJ2-7; 10 bases match TRBD1. The CDR3 runs 14 residues. Germline CDR1 is SGHAT and CDR2 is FQNNGV. V trimming: 1 base; J trimming: 3 bases; junction bases outside the gene matches: 0. The CDR3 DNA sequence: TGTGCCAGCAGCTTAGGGACAGGGGGCTACGAGCAGTACTTC. Protein product: CASSLGTGGYEQYF.

This chain links TRBV6-5 with TRBJ1-5; 7 bases are a match to TRBD1. Germline CDR1 MNHEY, CDR2 SVGAGI. J gave up 7 bases and V 6 bases, and 9 bases lay outside the gene matches. The CDR3 consists of 14 residues. The CDR3 nucleotides are TGTGCCAGCAGCCCCAGGACAGGATACCAGCCCCAGCATTTT. This gives the protein CASSPRTGYQPQHF.

The gene calls are TRBV27 and TRBJ2-3, with D unclear. CDR3 length: 16 residues. V was pared by 2 bases and J by 2 bases, with 14 bases between. Germline lookup yields CDR1 MNHEY and CDR2 SMNVEV (reference sequence). The CDR3 nucleotides read TGTGCCAGCAGTTTAGCCGACTCCTGGCCCACAGATACGCAGTATTTT. It translates to CASSLADSWPTDTQYF.

The rearrangement links TRBV2 to TRBJ2-7, with 12 bases matching TRBD2. Per germline, CDR1 SNHLY and CDR2 FYNNEI. The CDR3 sequence is 14 residues long. Trimming cost V 5 bases and J 7 bases; bases outside gene matches: 6. CDR3 nucleotides: TGTGCCAGCAGTTTCCTAGCGGGGGGGTTGGAGCAGTACTTC. Translation: CASSFLAGGLEQYF.

The rearrangement links TRBV4-1 to TRBJ1-6; D call uncertain. The CDR3 totals 18 residues. The ends were cut back, 9 bases at V and 8 bases at J, with 29 bases in the middle. Germline values: CDR1 MGHRA, CDR2 YSYEKL. The CDR3 loop reads CARDPNSWRARRDSPLHF. In nucleotides, the CDR3 is TGCGCCAGAGACCCAAACTCCTGGAGGGCAAGGAGGGATTCACCCCTCCACTTT.

The chain joins TRBV4-1 to TRBJ2-7; 10 bases are shared with TRBD1. Germline trimming cut 4 bases from V and 0 bases from J; bases unmatched to any gene: 9. Germline V lookup: CDR1 MGHRA, CDR2 YSYEKL. The CDR3 is 17 residues long. DNA of the CDR3: TGCGCCAGCAGCCGTGGCTTCGGGACAGGGGTCTCCTACGAGCAGTACTTC. This codes for CASSRGFGTGVSYEQYF.

The chain couples TRBV27 to TRBJ2-6; the D gene is possibly TRBD1 (5 bases). V lost 2 bases and J 0 bases, leaving 8 bases between the germline ends. The length of the CDR3 is 16 residues. The germline CDR1 and CDR2 sequences are MNHEY and SMNVEV (reference sequence). The CDR3: CASSLVTASGANVLTF. For the CDR3, the DNA is TGTGCCAGCAGTTTAGTGACAGCCTCTGGGGCCAACGTCCTGACTTTC.

The chain has TRBV5-1 and TRBJ2-7; maybe TRBD2 (6 bases). CDR3 length equals 15 residues. CDR1 is SGHRS and CDR2 is YFSETQ in the germline V gene. Trimming removed 3 bases at V and 2 bases at J, with 15 bases between. The CDR3 loop is CASSYLGGTPYEQYF. The CDR3 DNA reads as TGCGCCAGCAGCTACCTTGGAGGGACCCCCTACGAGCAGTACTTC.